This T cell receptor beta chain was documented in a study of regulatory T cells. Study-level findings and limits: In patients, unique TRB V-J pairs were restricted and V/J usage skewed, especially in Tregs.

As concerns this clone: Its matching antigen is unknown.

Primers: 52 TRBV forward and 13 TRBJ reverse. TCRdb's table, derived via immunoSEQ multiplex PCR, lists solely in-frame clones and lacks some. The data hold 20,000 to 25,000 clones, with 93% observed a single time. Sequencing was carried out using CD8+ T cells sorted from blood. This receptor was obtained from a child aged 2-15 years with CD3G deficiency.

The CDR3 nucleotides read TGTGCCAGCAGCCCCAGGGTTTTCAATCAGCCCCAGCATTTT. It specifies CASSPRVFNQPQHF. The gene calls are TRBV28 and TRBJ1-5; possibly TRBD1 for D (5 bases). The CDR3 runs to 14 residues. Germline assignment: CDR1 MDHEN and CDR2 SYDVKM. Trimming took 6 bases from V and 3 from J, leaving 12 bases between them. The entire variable domain, with the rest obtained from reference TRBV28 and TRBJ1-5, is as follows: DVKVTQSSRYLVKRTGEKVFLECVQDMDHENMFWYRQDPGLGLRLIYFSYDVKMKEKGDIPEGYSVSREKKERFSLILESASTNQTSMYLCASSPRVFNQPQHFGDGTRLSIL.